This TCR beta chain was captured in a study of CD8 T cells in ankylosing spondylitis. Findings and caveats of the study: Clones tied to disease were said to be significantly enriched in matched ankylosing spondylitis synovial fluid. Several of the motif variants were reported before in synovial fluid and blood from reactive arthritis. What seemed typical of ankylosing spondylitis blood was a TCR beta motif built from 7 or 8 highly homologous variants.

CDR1 and CDR2 from the germline V gene are SQVTM and ANQGSEA. CDR3 size: 14 residues. TCRdb called the 5' RACE reads again in MiXCR, with one record for every CDR3 protein. The data show under 850,000 distinct CDR3 sequences, 15% to 20% seen once. This clonotype has ten or more counts. Its antigen is undetermined. What was sequenced was blood, either unsorted or a sorted T cell fraction (not recorded which). This receptor was identified in a male donor with ankylosing spondylitis. V is TRBV29-1 and J is TRBJ1-1; D may be TRBD1 (6 bases). CDR3 loop: CSSTGASMNTEAFF. DNA for the CDR3: TGCAGTTCTACGGGGGCTTCGATGAACACTGAAGCTTTCTTT.